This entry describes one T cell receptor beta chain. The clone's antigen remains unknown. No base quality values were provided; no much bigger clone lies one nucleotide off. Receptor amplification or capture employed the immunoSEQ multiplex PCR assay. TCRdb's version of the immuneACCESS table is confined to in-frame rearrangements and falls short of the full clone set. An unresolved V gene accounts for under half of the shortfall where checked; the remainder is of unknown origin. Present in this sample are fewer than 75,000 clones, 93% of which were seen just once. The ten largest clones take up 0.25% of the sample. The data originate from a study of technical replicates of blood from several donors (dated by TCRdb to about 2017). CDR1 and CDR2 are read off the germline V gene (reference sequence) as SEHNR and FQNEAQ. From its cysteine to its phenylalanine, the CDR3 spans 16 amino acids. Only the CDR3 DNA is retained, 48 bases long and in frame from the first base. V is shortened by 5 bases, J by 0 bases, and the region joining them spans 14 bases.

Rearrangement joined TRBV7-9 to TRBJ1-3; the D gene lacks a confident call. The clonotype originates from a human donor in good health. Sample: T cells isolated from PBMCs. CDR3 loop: CASSLIQRSSGNTIYF. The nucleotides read TGTGCCAGCAGCCTTATTCAGAGGTCCTCTGGAAACACCATATATTTT.